A selection of T cell receptor beta chains follows, all from one sample in a study of blood T cell repertoires in COVID-19. Assay used: immunoSEQ multiplex PCR; TCRdb lists only in-frame clones, some missing. The sample lists 200,000 to 250,000 clones; approximately 90% were seen once. The sequenced material came from peripheral blood. The receptors shown here come from a man aged 25 to 40 with COVID-19, enrolled during active disease. Each CDR3 is given with its conserved first and last residue. The D gene is left open where the match is weak. Rows may omit the clone size; those that give it use once, few, many or a size class.

. | TRBJ2-3 | TRBV7-2 | . | CASSLTGIADTQYF | TGTGCCAGCAGCTTAACAGGGATAGCAGATACGCAGTATTTT
. | TRBJ2-7 | TRBV5-4 | TRBD1 | CASSLGTGFSYEQYF | TGTGCCAGCAGCTTGGGGACAGGGTTTTCCTACGAGCAGTACTTC
. | TRBJ1-3 | TRBV7-2 | . | CASSLGPAGNTIYF | TGTGCCAGCAGCTTAGGGCCTGCTGGAAACACCATATATTTT
few | TRBJ1-5 | TRBV7-8 | . | CASTGGSGQPQHF | TGTGCCAGCACGGGGGGCTCGGGTCAGCCCCAGCATTTT
. | TRBJ2-5 | TRBV28 | TRBD2 | CASSWTSGGRETQYF | TGTGCCAGCAGTTGGACTAGCGGGGGGCGCGAGACCCAGTACTTC
. | TRBJ2-1 | TRBV9 | . | CASSVEAGGHNEQFF | TGTGCCAGCAGCGTAGAAGCGGGCGGGCACAATGAGCAGTTCTTC
once | TRBJ1-2 | TRBV6-2/TRBV6-3 | TRBD1 | CASSYSTGVDYGYTF | TGTGCCAGCAGTTACTCGACAGGGGTGGACTATGGCTACACCTTC
. | TRBJ2-3 | TRBV5-4 | . | CASSSRQGTDTQYF | TGTGCCAGCAGCTCGAGACAGGGCACAGATACGCAGTATTTT
. | TRBJ1-6 | TRBV2 | TRBD1 | CASGRGPPLHF | TGTGCCAGCGGCAGGGGGCCACCCCTCCACTTT
. | TRBJ1-5 | TRBV4-1 | . | CASSHSGRAQPQHF | TGCGCCAGCAGCCATTCGGGCAGGGCACAGCCCCAGCATTTT
. | TRBJ2-1 | TRBV3-1/TRBV3-2 | . | CASSADSIASTNEQFF | TGTGCCAGCAGCGCGGACTCGATAGCCTCTACCAATGAGCAGTTCTTC
. | TRBJ1-2 | TRBV6-2/TRBV6-3 | . | CASSSGFFADDNYGYTF | TGTGCCAGCAGTTCAGGGTTCTTCGCAGATGATAACTATGGCTACACCTTC
. | TRBJ2-7 | TRBV19 | . | CASKRQALTYEQYF | TGTGCCAGTAAAAGACAGGCCCTAACCTACGAGCAGTACTTC
. | TRBJ2-7 | TRBV5-5 | . | CASSFSPSSSSYEQYF | TGTGCCAGCAGCTTTTCTCCTAGCTCATCCTCCTACGAGCAGTACTTC
. | TRBJ2-3 | TRBV7-8 | TRBD1 | CASSYRQGIYTDTQYF | TGTGCCAGCAGCTACCGACAGGGGATATACACAGATACGCAGTATTTT
. | TRBJ2-1 | TRBV6-6 | TRBD1 | CASSPTGGNLFF | TGTGCCAGCAGTCCGACAGGGGGGAATCTGTTCTTC
. | TRBJ1-1 | TRBV5-5 | . | CASISTAWNTEAFF | TGTGCCAGCATATCGACAGCCTGGAACACTGAAGCTTTCTTT
. | TRBJ2-5 | TRBV18 | . | CASSDYLYQETQYF | TGTGCCAGCTCAGACTACCTGTACCAAGAGACCCAGTACTTC
. | TRBJ1-1 | TRBV28 | . | CASLQNTEAFF | TGTGCCAGTTTACAGAACACTGAAGCTTTCTTT
. | TRBJ2-3 | TRBV25-1 | TRBD2 | CASSDGTSGYTDTQYF | TGTGCCAGCAGTGATGGGACTAGCGGATACACAGATACGCAGTATTTT
. | TRBJ2-1 | TRBV7-2 | . | CASSNSYNEQFF | TGTGCCAGCTCAAACTCCTACAATGAGCAGTTCTTC
. | TRBJ2-7 | TRBV15 | . | CATSRGGGPVVSLKQYF | TGTGCCACCAGCAGAGGTGGAGGGCCAGTTGTGAGTTTGAAGCAGTACTTC
. | TRBJ2-7 | TRBV7-9 | . | CASSLGRGYEQYF | TGTGCCAGCAGCTTAGGCAGGGGTTACGAGCAGTACTTC
. | TRBJ2-6 | TRBV5-6 | TRBD1 | CASSVYRGPGSGANVLTF | TGTGCCAGCAGCGTATACAGGGGTCCGGGCTCTGGGGCCAACGTCCTGACTTTC
. | TRBJ2-7 | TRBV9 | TRBD1 | CASSVSGTGIPNEQYF | TGTGCCAGCAGCGTTTCCGGGACAGGGATCCCTAACGAGCAGTACTTC
. | TRBJ1-5 | TRBV7-2 | . | CASSLSPTQDQPQHF | TGTGCCAGCAGCTTATCGCCAACCCAGGATCAGCCCCAGCATTTT
few | TRBJ2-1 | TRBV30 | TRBD2 | CAWSVLSGIVYNEQFF | TGTGCCTGGAGTGTACTAAGCGGGATAGTTTACAATGAGCAGTTCTTC
. | TRBJ2-1 | TRBV28 | . | CASSLLNLEQFF | TGTGCCAGCAGTTTGCTAAATCTTGAGCAGTTCTTC
. | TRBJ2-7 | TRBV28 | TRBD1 | CASSERTGAYEQYF | TGTGCCAGCAGTGAAAGGACAGGGGCCTACGAGCAGTACTTC
. | TRBJ2-2 | TRBV5-1 | . | CASSLVQRRYTGELFF | TGCGCCAGCAGCTTGGTTCAGCGTCGGTACACCGGGGAGCTGTTTTTT
. | TRBJ2-3 | TRBV10-3 | TRBD2 | CAIGVAGGPRTDTQYF | TGTGCCATCGGGGTAGCGGGGGGGCCCCGGACAGATACGCAGTATTTT